This T cell receptor (beta chain) comes out of a study of regulatory and conventional T cells in breast cancer (dated by TCRdb to about 2015). Germline trimming amounts to 3 bases on V and 6 bases on J, with 11 as the count of junction bases outside the gene matches. Including cysteine and phenylalanine, the CDR3 has 16 amino acids. The only DNA kept is the CDR3, 48 bases in frame from the first base. The germline V gene (reference sequence) sets CDR1 to DFQATT and CDR2 to SNEGSKA. Library preparation was by PCR. Sequencer: Illumina MiSeq. Through fastp at Q25 and MiXCR, TCRdb rebuilt clones from the public reads, retaining in-frame beta chains. Entries that share a CDR3 protein sequence are merged under the most common genes and DNA. This sample holds 15,000 or so distinct CDR3 sequences; around 30% were observed only once. The ten most abundant clones make up approximately 1.6% of the sample. About this clonotype itself: Its antigen is currently not known. No qualities accompany the bases; no much larger clone lies one base away.

This TCR came from a female donor in good health. The sequenced material came from conventional T cells from blood. The sequence joins TRBV20-1 to TRBJ2-3; TRBD2 agrees with 11 junctional bases. The sequenced DNA: TGCAGTGCTAGCCCCTCTTCTAGCGGGGGGCGGGATACGCAGTATTTT. Its protein is CSASPSSSGGRDTQYF.